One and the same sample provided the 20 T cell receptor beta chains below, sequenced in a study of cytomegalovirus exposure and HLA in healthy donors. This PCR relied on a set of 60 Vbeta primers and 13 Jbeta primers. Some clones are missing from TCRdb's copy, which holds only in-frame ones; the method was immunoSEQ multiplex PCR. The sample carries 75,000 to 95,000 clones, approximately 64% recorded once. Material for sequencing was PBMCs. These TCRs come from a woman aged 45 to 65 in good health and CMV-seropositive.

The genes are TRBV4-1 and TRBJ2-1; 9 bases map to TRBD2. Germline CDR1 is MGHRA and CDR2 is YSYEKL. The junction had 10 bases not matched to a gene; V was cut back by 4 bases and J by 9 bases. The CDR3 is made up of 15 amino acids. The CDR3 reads CASSPLGGGAGEQFF. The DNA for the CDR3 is TGCGCCAGCAGCCCCCTCGGCGGGGGGGCGGGTGAGCAGTTCTTC.

CDR3 in amino acids: CASSSEDSLNTEAFF. The CDR3 nucleotides read TGTGCCAGCAGCTCCGAGGACAGTTTGAACACTGAAGCTTTCTTT. V is TRBV7-9 and J is TRBJ1-1, with D possibly TRBD1 on 6 matching bases. V was cut by 4 bases and J by 0 bases, with 12 bases left in between. This CDR3 region has 15 residues. Germline CDR1 and CDR2: SEHNR and FQNEAQ (reference sequence).

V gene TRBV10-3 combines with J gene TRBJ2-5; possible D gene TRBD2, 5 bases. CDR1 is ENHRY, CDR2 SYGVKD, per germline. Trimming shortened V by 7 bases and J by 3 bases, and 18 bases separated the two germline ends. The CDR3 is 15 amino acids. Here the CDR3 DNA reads TGTGCCATCACTAAGACGGGCTCGGAGGAAGAGACCCAGTACTTC. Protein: CAITKTGSEEETQYF.

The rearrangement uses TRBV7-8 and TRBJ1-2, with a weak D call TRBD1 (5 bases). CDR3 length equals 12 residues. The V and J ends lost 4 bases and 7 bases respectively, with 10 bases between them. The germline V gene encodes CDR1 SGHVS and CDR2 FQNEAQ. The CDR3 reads CASSSWGSGYTF. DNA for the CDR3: TGTGCCAGCAGCTCTTGGGGCAGTGGCTACACCTTC.

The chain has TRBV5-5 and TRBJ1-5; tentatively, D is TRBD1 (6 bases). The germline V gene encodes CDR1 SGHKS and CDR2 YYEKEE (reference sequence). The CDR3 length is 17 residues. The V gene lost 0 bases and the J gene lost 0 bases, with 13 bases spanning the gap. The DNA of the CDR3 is TGTGCCAGCAGCTTGGAGGGACAAAGAGATAGCAATCAGCCCCAGCATTTT. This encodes CASSLEGQRDSNQPQHF.

This CDR3 reads CASSLGASGVTDTQYF. Written as DNA, the CDR3 is TGTGCCAGCAGCTTAGGGGCTAGCGGGGTCACAGATACGCAGTATTTT. The chain recombines TRBV7-9 with TRBJ2-3, with 9 bases lining up with TRBD2. V gave up 1 base and J gave up 2 bases; unmatched junction bases: 4. CDR1 is SEHNR and CDR2 is FQNEAQ in the germline V gene (reference sequence). CDR3 length equals 16 residues.

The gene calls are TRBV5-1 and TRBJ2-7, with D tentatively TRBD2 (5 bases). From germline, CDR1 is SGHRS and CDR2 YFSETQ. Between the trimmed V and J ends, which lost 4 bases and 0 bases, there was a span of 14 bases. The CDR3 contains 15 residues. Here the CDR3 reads CASSPAPGNSYEQYF. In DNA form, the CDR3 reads TGCGCCAGCAGCCCCGCCCCGGGGAACTCCTACGAGCAGTACTTC.

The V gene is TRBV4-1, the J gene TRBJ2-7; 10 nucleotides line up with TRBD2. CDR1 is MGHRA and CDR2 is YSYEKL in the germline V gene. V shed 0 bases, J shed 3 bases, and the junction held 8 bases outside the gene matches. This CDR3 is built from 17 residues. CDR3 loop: CASSQESLSGGYYEQYF. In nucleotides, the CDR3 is TGCGCCAGCAGCCAAGAGAGCCTTAGCGGGGGGTACTACGAGCAGTACTTC.

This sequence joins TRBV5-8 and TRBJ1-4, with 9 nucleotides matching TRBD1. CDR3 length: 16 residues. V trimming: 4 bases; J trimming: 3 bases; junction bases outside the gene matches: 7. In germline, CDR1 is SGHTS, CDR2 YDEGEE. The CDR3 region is CASSAGQGTANEKLFF. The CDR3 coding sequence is TGTGCCAGCAGCGCGGGACAGGGTACGGCTAATGAAAAACTGTTTTTT.

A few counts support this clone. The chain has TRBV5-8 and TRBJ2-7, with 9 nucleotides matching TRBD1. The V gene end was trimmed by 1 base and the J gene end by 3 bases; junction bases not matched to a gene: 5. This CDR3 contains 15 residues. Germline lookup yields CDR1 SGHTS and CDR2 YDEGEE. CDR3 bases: TGTGCCAGCAGCTTGTACGGGACAGGGTTCTACGAGCAGTACTTC. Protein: CASSLYGTGFYEQYF.

DNA for the CDR3: TGTGCCATCAGTGAATGGCAGGGGGCCAAAGGCTACACCTTC. Translation: CAISEWQGAKGYTF. The chain links TRBV10-3 to TRBJ1-2, with TRBD1 matching over 8 bases. Per germline, CDR1 ENHRY and CDR2 SYGVKD. V was clipped by 3 bases and J by 8 bases; unmatched bases: 8. The CDR3 totals 14 residues.

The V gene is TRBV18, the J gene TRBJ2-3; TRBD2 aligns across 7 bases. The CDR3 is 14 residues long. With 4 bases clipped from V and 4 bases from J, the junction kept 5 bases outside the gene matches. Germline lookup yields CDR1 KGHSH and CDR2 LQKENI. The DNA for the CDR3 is TGTGCCAGCTCACAAACTAGCGAACCAGATACGCAGTATTTT. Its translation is CASSQTSEPDTQYF. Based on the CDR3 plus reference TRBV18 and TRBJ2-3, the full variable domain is NAGVMQNPRHLVRRRGQEARLRCSPMKGHSHVYWYRQLPEEGLKFMVYLQKENIIDESGMPKERFSAEFPKEGPSILRIQQVVRGDSAAYFCASSQTSEPDTQYFGPGTRLTVL.

CDR3 sequence reads: CASSRDSQYGYTF. CDR3 sequence (DNA): TGTGCCAGCAGCCGGGACTCACAATATGGCTACACCTTC. This chain joins TRBV7-2 and TRBJ1-2, with D tentatively TRBD1 (5 bases). Trimming cost V 5 bases and J 5 bases, with 12 bases left between them. The CDR3 length is 13 residues. Looked up from germline, CDR1 is SGHTA and CDR2 is FQGNSA.

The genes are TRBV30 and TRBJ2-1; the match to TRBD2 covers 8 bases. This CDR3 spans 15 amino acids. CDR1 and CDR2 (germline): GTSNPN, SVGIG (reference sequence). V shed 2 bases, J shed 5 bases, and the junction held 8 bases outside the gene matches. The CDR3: CAWSRKGLADNEQFF. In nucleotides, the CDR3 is TGTGCCTGGAGTCGTAAAGGACTAGCCGACAATGAGCAGTTCTTC.

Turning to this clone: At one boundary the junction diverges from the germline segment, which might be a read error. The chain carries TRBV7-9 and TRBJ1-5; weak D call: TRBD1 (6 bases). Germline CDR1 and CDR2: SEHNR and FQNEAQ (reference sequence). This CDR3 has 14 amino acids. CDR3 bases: TGTTCCAGCAGCTTTTCAGGGGGCAATCAGCCCCAGCATTTT. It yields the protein CSSSFSGGNQPQHF. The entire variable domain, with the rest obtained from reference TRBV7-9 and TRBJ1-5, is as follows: DTGVSQNPRHKITKRGQNVTFRCDPISEHNRLYWYRQTLGQGPEFLTYFQNEAQLEKSRLLSDRFSAERPKGSFSTLEIQRTEQGDSAMYLCSSSFSGGNQPQHFGDGTRLSIL.

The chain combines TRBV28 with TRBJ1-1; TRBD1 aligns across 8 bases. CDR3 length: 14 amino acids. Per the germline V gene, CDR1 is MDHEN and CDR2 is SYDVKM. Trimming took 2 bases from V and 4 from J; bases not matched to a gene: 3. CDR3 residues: CASSLQTGGTEAFF. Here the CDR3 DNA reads TGTGCCAGCAGTTTACAAACAGGGGGCACTGAAGCTTTCTTT.

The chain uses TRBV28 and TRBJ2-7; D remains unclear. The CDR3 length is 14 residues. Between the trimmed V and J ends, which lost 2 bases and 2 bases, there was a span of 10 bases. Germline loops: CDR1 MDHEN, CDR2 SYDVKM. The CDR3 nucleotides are TGTGCCAGCAGTTTAGTGCAGGTCCCCTACGAGCAGTACTTC. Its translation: CASSLVQVPYEQYF.

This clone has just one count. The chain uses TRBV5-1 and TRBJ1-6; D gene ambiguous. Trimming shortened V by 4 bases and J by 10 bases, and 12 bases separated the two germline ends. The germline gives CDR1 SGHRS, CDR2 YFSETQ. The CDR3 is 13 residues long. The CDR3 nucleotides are TGCGCCAGCAGCCCGGGGTCAGGATCACCCCTCCACTTT. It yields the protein CASSPGSGSPLHF.

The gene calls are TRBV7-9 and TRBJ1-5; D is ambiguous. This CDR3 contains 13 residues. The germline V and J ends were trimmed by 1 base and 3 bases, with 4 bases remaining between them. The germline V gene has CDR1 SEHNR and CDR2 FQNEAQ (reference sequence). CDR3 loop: CASSLGDNQPQHF. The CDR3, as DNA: TGTGCCAGCAGCTTAGGAGACAATCAGCCCCAGCATTTT.

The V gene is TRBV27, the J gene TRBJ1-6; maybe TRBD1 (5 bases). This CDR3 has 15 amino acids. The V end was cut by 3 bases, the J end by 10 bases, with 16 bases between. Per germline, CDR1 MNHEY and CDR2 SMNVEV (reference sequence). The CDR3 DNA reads TGTGCCAGCAGTTTCCAGGGCGTTGTTTACTCACCCCTCCACTTT. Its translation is CASSFQGVVYSPLHF.